Presented here are 10 T cell receptor beta chains from one specimen sequenced in a study of shared clonotypes between healthy human individuals. The method was immunoSEQ multiplex PCR; TCRdb's version includes in-frame clones alone and lacks a portion of them. The data show about 2.4 million clones, approximately 93% seen once. The sample comprised naive CD4+ T cells from PBMCs. Subset given: CD45RA+ positively selected. The receptors come from a man between 18 and 35 years old in good health. Some clones in this sample may be carry-over from other donors' samples.

The V call is TRBV7-9, the J call TRBJ2-1; TRBD1 matches 12 bases. CDR1 and CDR2 from the germline V gene are SEHNR and FQNEAQ (reference sequence). V trimming: 6 bases; J trimming: 7 bases; junction bases outside the gene matches: 7. The CDR3 contains 15 residues. CDR3 region: CASRWGQGAQNEQFF. DNA of the CDR3: TGTGCCAGCAGATGGGGACAGGGGGCTCAGAATGAGCAGTTCTTC.

As for this clone: Other DNA sequences within the sample encode an identical CDR3. The chain joins TRBV2 to TRBJ2-3, with 13 bases that match TRBD2. The germline CDR1 and CDR2 sequences are SNHLY and FYNNEI. This CDR3 is built from 14 residues. V was pared by 11 bases and J by 5 bases, with 7 bases of the junction left unmatched. This chain's CDR3 is CASGLAGEEDTQYF. The CDR3, as DNA: TGTGCCTCCGGACTAGCGGGAGAGGAAGATACGCAGTATTTT.

The chain is built from TRBV2 and TRBJ1-2; D ambiguous. V was pared by 4 bases and J by 2 bases, with 14 bases between. This CDR3 comprises 15 residues. Germline V lookup: CDR1 SNHLY, CDR2 FYNNEI. CDR3 DNA sequence: TGTGCCAGCAGTGGAGCAGCATTTGCGAACTATGGCTACACCTTC. Encoded protein: CASSGAAFANYGYTF.

The chain links TRBV28 to TRBJ1-2, with a weak D call TRBD1 (6 bases). The CDR3 extends over 15 amino acids. The germline V gene encodes CDR1 MDHEN and CDR2 SYDVKM. Trimming pared 6 bases from V and 0 bases from J, leaving 14 bases between. The CDR3 DNA reads TGTGCCAGCAGCGACAGGAGGGGGGCTAACTATGGCTACACCTTC. Encoded protein: CASSDRRGANYGYTF.

The chain carries TRBV13 and TRBJ2-3, with D possibly TRBD1 on 5 matching bases. V was shortened by 5 bases and J by 3 bases, with 12 bases between the two germline ends. Germline V CDR1 and CDR2: PRHDT, FYEKMQ (reference sequence). This CDR3 is 14 amino acids long. This CDR3 reads CASSERQLTDTQYF. The DNA of the CDR3 is TGTGCCAGCAGCGAGAGACAGTTAACAGATACGCAGTATTTT.

This clone is a singleton in its sample. V is TRBV4-1 and J is TRBJ1-1, with D possibly being TRBD1 (5 bases). CDR1 and CDR2 (germline): MGHRA, YSYEKL. Between the trimmed V and J ends, which lost 0 bases and 11 bases, there was a span of 13 bases. CDR3 length equals 13 residues. The CDR3 here is CASSQEGAWGAFF. For the CDR3, the DNA is TGCGCCAGCAGCCAAGAAGGGGCTTGGGGGGCTTTCTTT.

V and J are TRBV5-6 and TRBJ1-6, with TRBD1 identical over 7 bases. Germline V gene sequence: CDR1 SGHDT, CDR2 YYEEEE. There are 18 residues in the CDR3. V lost 0 bases, J lost 4 bases, and 10 bases stayed unmatched. CDR3 nucleotides: TGTGCCAGCAGCTTGGTAGGGGACAGCGGTGGGTATAATTCACCCCTCCACTTT. It is translated as CASSLVGDSGGYNSPLHF.

J is TRBJ2-1 and V is TRBV2; 8 bases are shared with TRBD1. Germline-derived CDR1 and CDR2 are SNHLY and FYNNEI. V was clipped by 7 bases and J by 3 bases; unmatched bases: 5. The length of the CDR3 is 14 residues. The CDR3 region is CASTQGAFYNEQFF. In DNA form, the CDR3 reads TGTGCCAGCACCCAGGGGGCTTTCTACAATGAGCAGTTCTTC.

This chain connects TRBV7-2 to TRBJ2-2, with 8 bases matching TRBD2. In germline, CDR1 is SGHTA, CDR2 FQGNSA. CDR3 length equals 16 residues. Germline trimming cut 2 bases from V and 4 bases from J; bases unmatched to any gene: 6. Here the CDR3 DNA reads TGTGCCAGCAGCTTATTCGGGCGGGAGGTCACCGGGGAGCTGTTTTTT. As protein: CASSLFGREVTGELFF.

The chain links TRBV15 to TRBJ1-3; D is ambiguous. Between the trimmed V and J ends, which lost 3 bases and 2 bases, there was a span of 8 bases. This CDR3 has 14 amino acids. Germline V lookup: CDR1 LNHNV, CDR2 YYDKDF (reference sequence). The chain's CDR3 is CATSRRRTGNTIYF. CDR3 in DNA: TGTGCCACCAGCAGGAGACGTACTGGAAACACCATATATTTT.